The 28 T cell receptor beta chains reported below all come from one sample, sequenced in a study of blood T cell repertoires in COVID-19. Profiling relied on immunoSEQ multiplex PCR, and the TCRdb table lists in-frame clones only, not all of them. The sample consists of about 81,000 clones, roughly four fifths of them appearing once. Source material: peripheral blood. The receptors here all came from a human donor in a cohort sampled during active COVID-19.

The V call is TRBV19, the J call TRBJ1-1; a possible D gene is TRBD1 (6 bases). With 5 bases removed from V and 2 bases from J, the gap between germline ends came to 18 bases. The CDR3 spans 16 residues. CDR1 and CDR2 (germline): LNHDA, SQIVND (reference sequence). The CDR3 nucleotides read TGTGCCAGTAGTCCCGCCGCGACAGGACGTAACACTGAAGCTTTCTTT. Its protein is CASSPAATGRNTEAFF.

This clone came up many times. The chain links TRBV11-2 to TRBJ2-5; weak D call: TRBD2 (6 bases). CDR1 and CDR2 from the germline V gene are SGHAT and FQNNGV. The V and J ends lost 3 bases and 8 bases respectively, with 16 bases between them. The CDR3 sequence is 14 residues long. CDR3 protein: CASSLRDQVGTQYF. CDR3 bases: TGTGCCAGCAGCTTGCGGGACCAGGTCGGAACCCAGTACTTC.

The gene calls are TRBV6-2 or TRBV6-3 and TRBJ1-5; TRBD1 matches at 7 bases. Germline V gene lookup returns CDR1 MNHEY and CDR2 SVGEGT. Trimming cost V 0 bases and J 10 bases; bases outside gene matches: 9. The CDR3 has 15 residues. The CDR3, as DNA: TGTGCCAGCAGTTACTCGATTGACAGGGTCCTTCCCCAGCATTTT. Translation gives CASSYSIDRVLPQHF.

The gene calls are TRBV25-1 and TRBJ1-5, with 7 nucleotides matching TRBD1. The ends lost 5 bases at V and 2 bases at J; junction bases unmatched: 9. CDR1 and CDR2 from the germline V gene are MGHDK and SYGVNS. This CDR3 is built from 16 residues. For the CDR3, the DNA is TGTGCCAGCAGTTCCTCCGGGACAGCGGGCAATCAGCCCCAGCATTTT. It translates to CASSSSGTAGNQPQHF.

The genes are TRBV6-2 or TRBV6-3 and TRBJ2-5; 7 bases are shared with TRBD1. Germline V gives CDR1 MNHEY, CDR2 SVGEGT. The CDR3 consists of 15 residues. J was trimmed by 2 bases and V by 5 bases; bases with no gene match: 8. DNA for the CDR3: TGTGCCAGCAGTCACTACTCCAGGGGGCAAGAGACCCAGTACTTC. Translation: CASSHYSRGQETQYF.

The chain recombines TRBV12-3 or TRBV12-4 with TRBJ1-2; D ambiguous. Trimming shortened V by 6 bases and J by 13 bases, and 15 bases separated the two germline ends. This CDR3 has 11 residues. As DNA, the CDR3 is TGTGCCAGCAGGGGGAGAAACGCGTCCACCTTC. Encoded protein: CASRGRNASTF.

The chain joins TRBV6-1 to TRBJ1-2; D unclear. Trimming stripped 2 bases from V and 5 bases from J, with 9 bases between. The germline V gene encodes CDR1 MNHNS and CDR2 SASEGT. CDR3 length equals 13 residues. CDR3 nucleotides: TGTGCCAGCAGTGAATATCGCGCGTATGGCTACACCTTC. Translated: CASSEYRAYGYTF.

This chain joins TRBV15 and TRBJ1-4; 8 bases agree with TRBD1. J gave up 6 bases and V 3 bases, and 6 bases lay outside the gene matches. The CDR3 is 15 amino acids. Germline CDR1 LNHNV, CDR2 YYDKDF (reference sequence). This chain's CDR3 is CATSRGPGQDEKLFF. For the CDR3, the DNA is TGTGCCACCAGCAGGGGTCCGGGACAGGATGAAAAACTGTTTTTT.

CDR3 sequence reads: CASSPTGQGTYNEQFF. CDR3 coding DNA: TGTGCCAGCAGCCCCACGGGACAGGGTACCTACAATGAGCAGTTCTTC. V usage is TRBV4-2 and J usage is TRBJ2-1, with TRBD1 matching 9 bases. The CDR3 sequence is 16 residues long. Germline CDR1 LGHNA, CDR2 YNFKEQ. Unmatched junction bases numbered 6, after V lost 4 bases and J lost 2 bases.

This chain connects TRBV5-1 to TRBJ1-1, with 11 bases fitting TRBD1. From germline, CDR1 is SGHRS and CDR2 YFSETQ. The CDR3 covers 15 residues. V dropped 4 bases and J dropped 4; count of bases not matched to a gene: 6. The CDR3 spells CASSTRGQGVTEAFF. The DNA of the CDR3 is TGCGCCAGCAGCACGAGGGGACAGGGGGTCACTGAAGCTTTCTTT.

This clone was observed a few times. The chain carries TRBV3-1 (or the pseudogene TRBV3-2) and TRBJ1-1; tentatively, D is TRBD1 (6 bases). The CDR3 covers 14 residues. Trimming took 3 bases from V and 2 from J, leaving 10 bases between them. In germline, CDR1 is LGHDT, CDR2 YNNKEL (reference sequence). The CDR3 loop is CASSHQQGNTEAFF. In DNA, the CDR3 is TGTGCCAGCAGCCACCAACAGGGTAACACTGAAGCTTTCTTT.

The genes are TRBV27 and TRBJ1-1, with 7 bases that match TRBD1. The CDR3 consists of 15 residues. Germline values: CDR1 MNHEY, CDR2 SMNVEV (reference sequence). The junction had 12 bases not matched to a gene; V was cut back by 6 bases and J by 5 bases. The CDR3 is CASSQRQGIRTEAFF. For the CDR3, the DNA is TGTGCCAGCAGCCAAAGACAGGGTATACGAACTGAAGCTTTCTTT.

The J gene is TRBJ2-7, the V gene TRBV6-5; D remains unclear. Trimming pared 3 bases from V and 4 bases from J, leaving 7 bases between. Germline assignment: CDR1 MNHEY and CDR2 SVGAGI. The CDR3 has 12 residues. This CDR3 is CASSYTGYEQYF. The CDR3 DNA follows: TGTGCCAGCAGTTATACCGGTTACGAGCAGTACTTC.

This rearrangement joins TRBV4-1 to TRBJ1-1; D gene unclear. Germline V CDR1 and CDR2: MGHRA, YSYEKL. The CDR3 covers 14 residues. The ends were cut back, 4 bases at V and 0 bases at J, with 9 bases in the middle. The DNA for the CDR3 is TGCGCCAGCAGCCCGGTGATCATGAACACTGAAGCTTTCTTT. Translating gives CASSPVIMNTEAFF.

This clone was detected a few times. The V gene is TRBV7-2, the J gene TRBJ1-1; D is perhaps TRBD1 (6 bases). Germline CDR1 reads SGHTA; CDR2 reads FQGNSA. Trimming stripped 1 base from V and 2 bases from J, with 8 bases between. This CDR3 has 14 amino acids. As DNA, the CDR3 is TGTGCCAGCAGCTTAGACAGGGAAAACACTGAAGCTTTCTTT. Translation gives CASSLDRENTEAFF.

The chain recombines TRBV12-3 or TRBV12-4 with TRBJ2-7; no clear D. The germline V and J ends were trimmed by 6 bases and 0 bases, with 9 bases remaining between them. The CDR3 extends over 13 amino acids. CDR3 in amino acids: CASRAQPSYEQYF. The CDR3 bases are TGTGCCAGCAGAGCGCAGCCCTCCTACGAGCAGTACTTC.

This chain connects TRBV13 to TRBJ2-7, with a possible D match to TRBD1 (5 bases). CDR3 length equals 17 residues. CDR1 PRHDT and CDR2 FYEKMQ come from the germline V gene (reference sequence). Trimming removed 1 base at V and 0 bases at J, with 16 bases between. The CDR3 DNA is TGTGCCAGCAGCTTAGTCACCCCTTGGACATCCTCCTACGAGCAGTACTTC. Translating gives CASSLVTPWTSSYEQYF.

The J gene is TRBJ1-1, the V gene TRBV3-1 (or the pseudogene TRBV3-2); tentative D call: TRBD1 (5 bases). CDR3 length: 11 residues. The V and J ends lost 7 bases and 8 bases respectively, with 11 bases between them. Looked up from germline, CDR1 is LGHDT and CDR2 is YNNKEL (reference sequence). This CDR3 reads CASTNWGEAFF. The CDR3 DNA sequence: TGTGCCAGCACCAACTGGGGCGAAGCTTTCTTT.

V is TRBV5-1 and J is TRBJ1-1, with 12 bases that match TRBD1. The CDR3 loop spans 15 amino acids. Germline V gene lookup returns CDR1 SGHRS and CDR2 YFSETQ. V was pared by 2 bases and J by 4 bases, with 3 bases of the junction left unmatched. The CDR3 loop reads CASSFGTGGGTEAFF. CDR3 coding DNA: TGCGCCAGCAGCTTTGGGACAGGGGGCGGCACTGAAGCTTTCTTT.

This chain connects TRBV15 to TRBJ2-5; TRBD2 is a possible D gene (6 bases). The CDR3 runs 14 residues. Germline assignment: CDR1 LNHNV and CDR2 YYDKDF (reference sequence). With 0 bases removed from V and 4 bases from J, the gap between germline ends came to 9 bases. The DNA of the CDR3 is TGTGCCACCAGCAGAGACGGGGGTCCAGAGACCCAGTACTTC. It is translated as CATSRDGGPETQYF.

The genes are TRBV9 and TRBJ2-1; D is perhaps TRBD1 (5 bases). The CDR3 sequence is 16 residues long. Germline V CDR1 and CDR2: SGDLS, YYNGEE. The V end lost 0 bases, the J end lost 2 bases, and 12 bases lay between the germline ends. CDR3 loop: CASSVVGASAYNEQFF. The CDR3 DNA sequence: TGTGCCAGCAGCGTAGTAGGGGCTTCCGCCTACAATGAGCAGTTCTTC. Based on the CDR3 plus reference TRBV9 and TRBJ2-1, the full variable domain is DSGVTQTPKHLITATGQRVTLRCSPRSGDLSVYWYQQSLDQGLQFLIQYYNGEERAKGNILERFSAQQFPDLHSELNLSSLELGDSALYFCASSVVGASAYNEQFFGPGTRLTVL.

V and J are TRBV5-1 and TRBJ1-5; weak D call: TRBD1 (6 bases). Germline V gene sequence: CDR1 SGHRS, CDR2 YFSETQ. V lost 4 bases to trimming and J lost 7 bases, with 12 bases between them. This CDR3 comprises 13 residues. CDR3 region: CASSLRGRQPQHF. Here the CDR3 DNA reads TGCGCCAGCAGCCTCAGGGGTAGGCAGCCCCAGCATTTT.

The chain couples TRBV4-1 to TRBJ1-2; a possible D gene is TRBD1 (6 bases). Germline CDR1 and CDR2: MGHRA and YSYEKL. Trimming took off 4 bases at V and 1 base at J, with 22 bases between the two ends. The CDR3 extends over 18 amino acids. Here the CDR3 reads CASSPPYSTGTLNYGYTF. The CDR3 DNA sequence: TGCGCCAGCAGCCCACCCTACTCGACAGGCACACTTAACTATGGCTACACCTTC.

The chain couples TRBV20-1 to TRBJ2-5; D ambiguous. Trimming removed 1 base at V and 7 bases at J, with 7 bases between. This CDR3 comprises 11 residues. CDR1 and CDR2 (germline): DFQATT, SNEGSKA (reference sequence). CDR3 nucleotides: TGCAGTGCTAGAGGCCCGGGGACCCAGTACTTC. Translation gives CSARGPGTQYF.

The CDR3, as DNA: TGTGCCAGCAGCAGACAGCTGAACACTGAAGCTTTCTTT. This sequence encodes CASSRQLNTEAFF. The V gene is TRBV11-2, the J gene TRBJ1-1; TRBD1 is a possible D gene (5 bases). The V and J ends lost 5 bases and 0 bases respectively, with 7 bases between them. Germline loops: CDR1 SGHAT, CDR2 FQNNGV. The CDR3 has 13 residues.

In this sample, this clone turned up a few times. CDR3 residues: CASSLTGLGEQFF. CDR3 nucleotide sequence: TGTGCCAGCAGCCTTACAGGGTTAGGTGAGCAGTTCTTC. V is TRBV7-3 and J is TRBJ2-1, with a weak D call TRBD1 (6 bases). The V end lost 5 bases, the J end lost 9 bases, and 14 bases lay between the germline ends. Germline V gene lookup returns CDR1 SGHTA and CDR2 FQGTGA. This CDR3 is 13 amino acids long.

The chain employs TRBV2 and TRBJ1-6; TRBD1 aligns across 8 bases. Germline lookup yields CDR1 SNHLY and CDR2 FYNNEI. The CDR3 is made up of 13 amino acids. The V gene end was trimmed by 10 bases and the J gene end by 9 bases; junction bases not matched to a gene: 8. CDR3 in DNA: TGTGCCACCGGGGACAGGTTAAGTTCACCCCTCCACTTT. Residues: CATGDRLSSPLHF.

The chain is built from TRBV3-1 (or the pseudogene TRBV3-2) and TRBJ2-7, with 8 bases identical to TRBD2. V lost 3 bases and J lost 2; bases outside the gene matches: 15. This CDR3 is 18 amino acids long. CDR1 and CDR2 from the germline V gene are LGHDT and YNNKEL (reference sequence). In DNA form, the CDR3 reads TGTGCCAGCAGCCAGAGCCCGGGCGGGGGGCGCAACACCTACGAGCAGTACTTC. It translates to CASSQSPGGGRNTYEQYF.